Listed here are 23 T cell receptor beta chains from one sample, sequenced in a study of T-cell memory formation after mild COVID-19. One entry per CDR3 protein, called by TCRdb with MiXCR from the 5' RACE reads. The data contain approximately 82,000 distinct CDR3 sequences, over 10% of them seen just once; the ten biggest clones take up more than 35%. The specimen was PBMCs or a T cell subset sorted from them (not recorded which). The source of these receptors is a man aged 18 to 30 who had mild COVID-19 (a few samples of this study predate the infection). Cell type and time point are not known.

The rearrangement joins TRBV4-1 to TRBJ2-7; 12 bases match TRBD2. Unmatched junction bases numbered 4, after V lost 1 base and J lost 6 bases. The CDR3 loop spans 15 amino acids. Germline CDR1 reads MGHRA; CDR2 reads YSYEKL. The CDR3 sequence is CASSQVTSGGVEQYV. In nucleotides, the CDR3 is TGCGCCAGCAGCCAAGTGACTAGCGGGGGTGTCGAGCAGTACGTC.

This chain links TRBV12-3 or TRBV12-4 with TRBJ1-5, with 7 bases aligning to TRBD1. The CDR3 is 14 amino acids. The J segment lost 6 bases and the V segment lost 6 bases, leaving 8 bases of the junction unmatched. CDR3 amino acids: CASRVTGVGQPQHF. The CDR3 DNA reads TGTGCCAGCAGGGTCACAGGGGTAGGTCAGCCCCAGCATTTT.

For this clonotype: The junction and the germline gene differ at one end; a read error may be behind it. This chain uses TRBV7-6 with TRBJ2-7; D is possibly TRBD2 (5 bases). Germline CDR1 SGHVS, CDR2 FNYEAQ. The CDR3 sequence is 12 residues long. CDR3 in DNA: TGTGCCAGCAGCCCGGACTCCCACGAGCAGTACTTC. Amino acid sequence: CASSPDSHEQYF.

This chain joins TRBV12-3 or TRBV12-4 and TRBJ2-7; a possible D gene is TRBD2 (6 bases). The CDR3 is 13 residues long. The germline V and J ends were trimmed by 3 bases and 0 bases, with 6 bases remaining between them. As DNA, the CDR3 is TGTGCCAGCAGTTTGACTAGCTCCTACGAGCAGTACTTC. Its translation is CASSLTSSYEQYF.

This clonotype appeared a few times. V gene TRBV12-3 or TRBV12-4 combines with J gene TRBJ1-5, with no clear D. Deletions cut 6 bases from V and 1 base from J, with 7 bases between. The CDR3 runs 13 residues. Here the CDR3 reads CASRGQSNQPQHF. CDR3 DNA sequence: TGTGCCAGCAGAGGGCAGAGCAATCAGCCCCAGCATTTT.

The rearrangement links TRBV6-2 or TRBV6-3 to TRBJ2-2; perhaps TRBD2 as D (5 bases). The germline CDR1 and CDR2 sequences are MNHEY and SVGEGT. V lost 0 bases, J lost 6 bases, and 11 bases lay in between. The CDR3 covers 15 residues. CDR3 sequence (DNA): TGTGCCAGCAGTTACTCCTCGGACTCGGCCGGGGAGCTGTTTTTT. Protein sequence: CASSYSSDSAGELFF.

The chain recombines TRBV29-1 with TRBJ2-3; 9 nucleotides line up with TRBD1. The length of the CDR3 is 16 residues. After removal of 7 bases from V and 2 bases from J, the junction contained 13 bases not matched to a gene. The germline CDR1 and CDR2 sequences are SQVTM and ANQGSEA. CDR3 DNA: TGCAGCGCTCACAAGACCGGGACAGGGATCACAGATACGCAGTATTTT. This codes for CSAHKTGTGITDTQYF.

This clonotype occurred a few times. V gene TRBV7-9 combines with J gene TRBJ2-7; 9 nucleotides agree with TRBD2. Trimming at V came to 9 bases and at J to 4 bases, leaving 13 bases not matched to a gene. The CDR3 runs to 15 residues. Germline lookup yields CDR1 SEHNR and CDR2 FQNEAQ (reference sequence). The CDR3 DNA is TGTGCCAGGGAACCTTTGACAGCGGGGGGTTACGAGCAGTACTTC. It is translated as CAREPLTAGGYEQYF. Full variable domain (remainder filled in from reference TRBV7-9 and TRBJ2-7): DTGVSQNPRHKITKRGQNVTFRCDPISEHNRLYWYRQTLGQGPEFLTYFQNEAQLEKSRLLSDRFSAERPKGSFSTLEIQRTEQGDSAMYLCAREPLTAGGYEQYFGPGTRLTVT.

This clonotype occurred once. A much more abundant neighbour one base away suggests this may be a read error. Given the absence of the conserved phenylalanine or tryptophan at the CDR3 end, a read error is likely. This chain uses TRBV24-1 with TRBJ2-5; D uncertain. The CDR3 runs 13 residues. CDR1 is KGHDR, CDR2 SFDVKD, per germline. Trimming took off 3 bases at V and 5 bases at J, with 9 bases between the two ends. The CDR3 here is CATSDVGEETQYY. The CDR3 DNA follows: TGTGCCACCAGTGATGTAGGTGAGGAGACCCAGTACTAC.

CDR3 in amino acids: CASSIWDYAETQYF. The CDR3 nucleotides are TGTGCCAGCTCCATCTGGGACTACGCGGAGACCCAGTACTTC. The J gene is TRBJ2-5, the V gene TRBV9; TRBD2 aligns across 7 bases. CDR1 and CDR2 from the germline V gene are SGDLS and YYNGEE. Trimming at V came to 7 bases and at J to 5 bases, leaving 11 bases not matched to a gene. There are 14 residues in the CDR3.

This clonotype was picked up a small number of times. This chain joins TRBV4-1 and TRBJ1-6; D is undetermined. The germline V and J ends were trimmed by 1 base and 9 bases, with 13 bases remaining between them. Germline CDR1 MGHRA, CDR2 YSYEKL. The CDR3 runs to 15 residues. The DNA of the CDR3 is TGCGCCAGCAGCCAAGCTGTGCGACGTATTTCACCCCTCCACTTT. Its translation: CASSQAVRRISPLHF.

The chain employs TRBV4-3 and TRBJ1-2, with 12 bases aligning to TRBD1. With V trimmed by 1 base and J by 6 bases, 3 bases remained unmatched. Germline values: CDR1 LGHNA, CDR2 YSLEER. This CDR3 spans 15 amino acids. CDR3 sequence: CASSQVGQGAHGYTF. CDR3 DNA sequence: TGCGCCAGCAGCCAAGTGGGACAGGGGGCCCATGGCTACACCTTC.

This clonotype was counted a few times. V usage is TRBV29-1 and J usage is TRBJ1-2, with D unresolved. CDR3 length: 12 amino acids. V lost 5 bases to trimming and J lost 0 bases, with 7 bases between them. Germline V gene data show CDR1 as SQVTM and CDR2 as ANQGSEA. CDR3: CSVSRPNYGYTF. Written as DNA, the CDR3 is TGCAGCGTTTCCAGGCCTAACTATGGCTACACCTTC.

This clonotype was seen a handful of times. The chain uses TRBV11-2 and TRBJ2-7, with 7 bases matching TRBD1. CDR3 length: 15 residues. Unmatched junction bases numbered 15, after V lost 6 bases and J lost 7 bases. The germline gives CDR1 SGHAT, CDR2 FQNNGV. The CDR3: CASRNTGVGAWEQYF. The CDR3 DNA follows: TGTGCCAGCAGAAATACAGGGGTCGGGGCTTGGGAGCAGTACTTC.

This clonotype came up a few times. One end of the junction does not line up with germline, which may come from a read error. The chain combines TRBV13 with TRBJ2-3, with a tentative D call TRBD2 (5 bases). The CDR3 has 12 amino acids. The germline V gene has CDR1 PRHDT and CDR2 FYEKMQ (reference sequence). The CDR3 DNA is TGTGCCAGCAGTTTAGGACTGAGTACGCAGTATTTT. It is translated as CASSLGLSTQYF.

The table lists this clonotype with many counts. The chain is built from TRBV7-3 and TRBJ2-3, with 13 nucleotides matching TRBD2. V lost 4 bases to trimming and J lost 1 base; unmatched junction nucleotides: 5. This CDR3 has 17 amino acids. Germline V gene lookup returns CDR1 SGHTA and CDR2 FQGTGA. In DNA form, the CDR3 reads TGTGCCAGCAGCTCCTTGGGGACTAGCGGGGGCACAGATACGCAGTATTTT. Protein product: CASSSLGTSGGTDTQYF.

The chain couples TRBV4-2 to TRBJ2-3; D perhaps matches TRBD2 (6 bases). With 1 base removed from V and 3 bases from J, the gap between germline ends came to 14 bases. Germline V gene data show CDR1 as LGHNA and CDR2 as YNFKEQ. This CDR3 comprises 16 residues. The CDR3 spells CASSQVPAGRTDTQYF. CDR3 coding DNA: TGTGCCAGCAGCCAAGTCCCCGCGGGGAGAACAGATACGCAGTATTTT.

J is TRBJ1-4 and V is TRBV24-1; D gene unclear. CDR1 KGHDR and CDR2 SFDVKD come from the germline V gene. The CDR3 is 17 amino acids. V lost 3 bases and J lost 3, with 16 bases in between. CDR3 loop: CATSDLLGKDANEKLFF. For the CDR3, the DNA is TGTGCCACCAGTGATCTGCTGGGTAAGGATGCTAATGAAAAACTGTTTTTT.

The CDR3 loop is CASSTGEGETQYF. CDR3 in DNA: TGTGCCAGCAGCACAGGGGAGGGGGAGACCCAGTACTTC. The V gene is TRBV5-5, the J gene TRBJ2-5, with D perhaps given as TRBD1 or TRBD2 (7 bases each). Germline CDR1 SGHKS, CDR2 YYEKEE (reference sequence). Trimming stripped 4 bases from V and 5 bases from J, with 12 bases between. This CDR3 has 13 amino acids.

The table lists this clonotype with a few counts. V is TRBV6-5 and J is TRBJ1-2, with a tentative D call TRBD1 (5 bases). Germline lookup yields CDR1 MNHEY and CDR2 SVGAGI. The V end was cut by 2 bases, the J end by 8 bases, with 9 bases between. The CDR3 covers 12 residues. As DNA, the CDR3 is TGTGCCAGCAGTTACGCGGGGGAGGGCTACACCTTC. Its translation is CASSYAGEGYTF.

This clonotype was detected a few times. CDR3 sequence (DNA): TGCGCCAGCAGCCTCCGGGGAAACACCATATATTTT. Amino acids: CASSLRGNTIYF. This chain uses TRBV4-1 with TRBJ1-3; D ambiguous. The CDR3 runs 12 residues. Germline V CDR1 and CDR2: MGHRA, YSYEKL. With 4 bases removed from V and 4 bases from J, the gap between germline ends came to 5 bases.

The table lists this clonotype with a few counts. CDR3 nucleotides: TGTGCCAGTAGTATGGAGGATCCTACGACAGATACGCAGTATTTT. This translates into CASSMEDPTTDTQYF. V gene TRBV19 combines with J gene TRBJ2-3, with D perhaps matching TRBD2 (5 bases). Trimming left V 3 bases short and J 3 bases short, with 13 bases between. CDR1 and CDR2 (germline): LNHDA, SQIVND (reference sequence). The CDR3 is 15 amino acids.

The J gene is TRBJ2-1, the V gene TRBV20-1; the match to TRBD2 covers 8 bases. This CDR3 has 15 residues. Trimming cost V 5 bases and J 8 bases; bases outside gene matches: 14. Germline values: CDR1 DFQATT, CDR2 SNEGSKA (reference sequence). CDR3 DNA sequence: TGCAGTGCTTCCCGCGGGGGGACCATTTACGATGAGCAGTTCTTC. This gives the protein CSASRGGTIYDEQFF.